Each of the 22 T cell receptor beta chains below was sequenced from the same sample in a study of breast tumors, draining lymph nodes, adjacent tissues. A single record per CDR3 protein comes from TCRdb applying MiXCR to the multiplex PCR reads. The sample gives about 180,000 distinct CDR3 sequences, around a third of which show up once; about 3.7% is in the top ten. Axillary draining lymph nodes of breast cancer patients supplied the node samples. Sequencing was done on a sample of axillary lymph node tissue. These receptors came from a female donor with breast cancer. Some clones in this sample may be carry-over from other donors' samples.

This clonotype was recorded many times. The chain has TRBV28 and TRBJ2-7; 7 nucleotides match TRBD1. The CDR3 covers 14 residues. Per germline, CDR1 MDHEN and CDR2 SYDVKM. The V and J ends lost 6 bases and 1 base, in that order; junction bases with no gene match: 6. The CDR3 DNA is TGTGCCAGCAGCCGCCGGACAGGTTCCTACGAGCAGTACTTC. Residues: CASSRRTGSYEQYF.

This clonotype was seen many times. The rearrangement joins TRBV6-4 to TRBJ2-1; 9 nucleotides align to TRBD2. Losses at the gene ends were 2 bases for V and 7 bases for J; bases not matched to a gene: 3. CDR3 length equals 14 residues. Germline loops: CDR1 MRHNA, CDR2 SNTAGT. The CDR3 region is CASSDGGRANEQFF. The CDR3 region has the DNA TGTGCCAGCAGTGACGGCGGGAGGGCGAATGAGCAGTTCTTC.

V is TRBV14 and J is TRBJ1-1, with D perhaps matching TRBD1 (6 bases). The V gene lost 2 bases and the J gene lost 3 bases, with 10 bases spanning the gap. CDR3 length: 14 residues. CDR1 and CDR2 from the germline V gene are SGHDN and FVKESK. Here the CDR3 DNA reads TGTGCCAGCAGCCAAAAGGGGGGGCACACTGAAGCTTTCTTT. It translates to CASSQKGGHTEAFF.

To note about this clonotype: A read error may be the cause here, since a much bigger clone is one base away. The chain is built from TRBV6-4 and TRBJ2-1; D ambiguous. CDR3 length equals 14 residues. The germline CDR1 and CDR2 sequences are MRHNA and SNTAGT. The V end lost 5 bases, the J end lost 4 bases, and 12 bases lay between the germline ends. DNA for the CDR3: TGTGCCAGCAGTCGCGGTTACCCTTACAATGAGCAGTTCTTC. Protein: CASSRGYPYNEQFF.

A remark on this clonotype: A single base separates this from a much larger clone, so it may be a read error. This rearrangement joins TRBV5-4 to TRBJ1-2, with a tentative D call TRBD1 (6 bases). The V gene lost 0 bases and the J gene lost 0 bases, with 12 bases spanning the gap. The length of the CDR3 is 16 residues. From germline, CDR1 is SGHNT and CDR2 YYREEE (reference sequence). The CDR3 here is CASSLGDTLANYGYTF. CDR3 nucleotide sequence: TGTGCCAGCAGCTTGGGGGACACATTAGCTAACTATGGCTACACCTTC.

This clonotype has a handful of counts. The chain joins TRBV6-5 to TRBJ2-7; no definite D call. The CDR3 loop spans 14 amino acids. CDR1 and CDR2 from the germline V gene are MNHEY and SVGAGI. Trimming removed 7 bases from V and 6 bases from J, with 19 bases in between. DNA of the CDR3: TGTGCCAGCACACGGACCCTCCCGGGTGGCGAGCAGTACTTC. Amino acid sequence: CASTRTLPGGEQYF.

Ten or more counts support this clonotype. This chain uses TRBV11-1 with TRBJ2-7; 8 nucleotides align to TRBD1. V trimming: 5 bases; J trimming: 3 bases; junction bases outside the gene matches: 3. Germline CDR1 reads SGHAT; CDR2 reads FQDESV (reference sequence). CDR3 length: 13 amino acids. CDR3 nucleotide sequence: TGTGCCAGCAGCCCCGGGACAGGCTACGAGCAGTACTTC. Translated: CASSPGTGYEQYF.

This clonotype turned up a few times. A single base separates this from a much larger clone, so it may be a read error. This chain uses TRBV5-1 with TRBJ1-4, with 7 positions matching TRBD1. Germline assignment: CDR1 SGHRS and CDR2 YFSETQ. The CDR3 totals 16 residues. CDR3 bases: TGCGCCAGCAGCTTGGGATCAGGGGGTCCGGGTGAAGAACTGTTTTTT. As protein: CASSLGSGGPGEELFF.

This clonotype was seen only once. V usage is TRBV9 and J usage is TRBJ2-2; no firm D call. The CDR3 loop spans 14 amino acids. Germline lookup yields CDR1 SGDLS and CDR2 YYNGEE. V dropped 7 bases and J dropped 0 bases, with 10 bases sitting between them. The CDR3 bases are TGTGCCAGCCGAGCGAGATCGAACACCGGGGAGCTGTTTTTT. Encoded protein: CASRARSNTGELFF.

This clonotype was seen a few times. A much bigger clone sits one base away, suggesting this may be a read error. The rearrangement links TRBV27 to TRBJ2-5; the D gene is possibly TRBD2 (6 bases). CDR1 is MNHEY and CDR2 is SMNVEV in the germline V gene (reference sequence). The CDR3 totals 12 residues. CDR3 DNA: TGTGCCGCGGGACTGCTCCAAGAGGCCCAGTACTTC. Translated: CAAGLLQEAQYF.

At least ten counts were recorded for this clonotype. The rearrangement joins TRBV5-1 to TRBJ1-4, with 9 bases aligning to TRBD1. V shed 6 bases, J shed 6 bases, and the junction held 9 bases outside the gene matches. The CDR3 covers 15 residues. Germline V gene data show CDR1 as SGHRS and CDR2 as YFSETQ. DNA of the CDR3: TGCGCCAGCAAACCGGGACAGGGACCCCATGAAAAACTGTTTTTT. Translation: CASKPGQGPHEKLFF.

This clonotype was picked up many times. DNA of the CDR3: TGCAGTGCTAGGAGGACAGCGGGAGGCAATCAGCCCCAGCATTTT. This translates into CSARRTAGGNQPQHF. V gene TRBV20-1 combines with J gene TRBJ1-5; the D gene is possibly TRBD1 (6 bases). The CDR3 contains 15 residues. Germline CDR1 reads DFQATT; CDR2 reads SNEGSKA (reference sequence). Trimming took 3 bases from V and 2 from J, leaving 14 bases between them.

This clonotype occurred a few times. One junction end does not reproduce the germline sequence, and a read error may be involved. The V call is TRBV4-1, the J call TRBJ2-7; D possibly corresponds to TRBD1 (5 bases). The CDR3 runs 15 residues. Germline lookup yields CDR1 MGHRA and CDR2 YSYEKL. In DNA form, the CDR3 reads TGCGCCAGCAGCCAAATGAGTGGGGCCTACTACGGGCAGTACTTC. Protein: CASSQMSGAYYGQYF.

This clonotype came up once. Since a much larger clone is just one base distant, this may be a read error. The chain links TRBV29-1 to TRBJ1-1; D is uncertain. With 6 bases removed from V and 4 bases from J, the gap between germline ends came to 12 bases. Per germline, CDR1 SQVTM and CDR2 ANQGSEA. The CDR3 contains 12 residues. In DNA form, the CDR3 reads TGCAGCGTCCGTGACGGGCGCACTGAAGCTTTCTTT. Protein: CSVRDGRTEAFF.

This clonotype was seen ten or more times. The chain links TRBV5-8 to TRBJ2-7; 12 bases are a match to TRBD2. The CDR3 consists of 15 residues. V dropped 5 bases and J dropped 5; count of bases not matched to a gene: 8. Looked up from germline, CDR1 is SGHTS and CDR2 is YDEGEE. Here the CDR3 DNA reads TGTGCCAGCAGAATCGGACTAGCGGGAATCAACGAGCAGTACTTC. Protein: CASRIGLAGINEQYF.

A note on this clonotype: Given a much more abundant clone one base away, this may be a read error. The chain combines TRBV5-6 with TRBJ1-5, with 8 nucleotides matching TRBD1. Per germline, CDR1 SGHDT and CDR2 YYEEEE. The CDR3 covers 16 residues. As DNA, the CDR3 is TGTGCCAGCAGCAACGGACAGGGCCTTAGCGATCAGCCCCAGCATTTT. This translates into CASSNGQGLSDQPQHF.

This chain connects TRBV7-9 to TRBJ1-1; D gene ambiguous. CDR1 is SEHNR and CDR2 is FQNEAQ in the germline V gene (reference sequence). V dropped 1 base and J dropped 6 bases, with 15 bases sitting between them. The CDR3 length is 15 residues. CDR3 amino acids: CASSLDGLVLAEAFF. In nucleotides, the CDR3 is TGTGCCAGCAGCTTAGACGGATTAGTTCTCGCTGAAGCTTTCTTT.

With regard to this clonotype: It is unclear where the CDR3 begins or ends on the DNA, so no DNA is shown, and the CDR3 is as TCRdb lists it. This chain uses TRBV7-8 with TRBJ2-1; no check of the table's D call, TRBD1, against the DNA was made. CDR1 is SGHVS, CDR2 FQNEAQ, per germline. Ends included, the CDR3 has 21 residues. CDR3 amino acids: CAHPEDSSFYICSAPTPQGFF.

This clonotype has just one count. The J gene is TRBJ1-5, the V gene TRBV20-1; no clear D. The CDR3 loop spans 14 amino acids. Trimming cost V 6 bases and J 0 bases, with 12 bases left between them. Germline lookup yields CDR1 DFQATT and CDR2 SNEGSKA (reference sequence). CDR3 sequence: CSALARVSNQPQHF. The DNA of the CDR3 is TGCAGTGCCCTAGCCCGGGTTAGCAATCAGCCCCAGCATTTT.

The chain has TRBV7-9 and TRBJ2-2, with a weak D call TRBD2 (6 bases). Germline V CDR1 and CDR2: SEHNR, FQNEAQ (reference sequence). CDR3 length: 14 amino acids. Trimming stripped 5 bases from V and 6 bases from J, with 13 bases between. This chain's CDR3 is CASSVNGGAGELFF. The CDR3 region has the DNA TGTGCCAGCAGCGTAAACGGGGGAGCCGGGGAGCTGTTTTTT. Full variable domain (remainder filled in from reference TRBV7-9 and TRBJ2-2): DTGVSQNPRHKITKRGQNVTFRCDPISEHNRLYWYRQTLGQGPEFLTYFQNEAQLEKSRLLSDRFSAERPKGSFSTLEIQRTEQGDSAMYLCASSVNGGAGELFFGEGSRLTVL.

The rearrangement links TRBV5-4 to TRBJ1-6, with D possibly matching TRBD1 (5 bases). V was shortened by 5 bases and J by 6 bases, with 15 bases between the two germline ends. Germline values: CDR1 SGHNT, CDR2 YYREEE (reference sequence). This CDR3 has 15 amino acids. In DNA form, the CDR3 reads TGTGCCAGCAGTCTTCCCTCGGGGCCTAATTCACCCCTCCACTTT. Protein product: CASSLPSGPNSPLHF.

This clonotype was detected many times. The J gene is TRBJ1-5, the V gene TRBV2; 8 nucleotides align to TRBD1. Losses at the gene ends were 6 bases for V and 7 bases for J; bases not matched to a gene: 5. This CDR3 contains 13 residues. Germline V gives CDR1 SNHLY, CDR2 FYNNEI. CDR3 protein: CASSGQGGQPQHF. CDR3 in DNA: TGTGCCAGCAGCGGACAGGGAGGGCAGCCCCAGCATTTT. Variable domain in full (rest from reference TRBV2 and TRBJ1-5): EPEVTQTPSHQVTQMGQEVILRCVPISNHLYFYWYRQILGQKVEFLVSFYNNEISEKSEIFDDQFSVERPDGSNFTLKIRSTKLEDSAMYFCASSGQGGQPQHFGDGTRLSIL.